A selection of T cell receptor beta chains follows, all from one sample in a study of identical twins. TCRdb reanalysed the 5' RACE reads using MiXCR and keeps one entry per CDR3 protein. The sample has 550,000 to 700,000 distinct CDR3 sequences, 21% seen once; the top ten hold approximately 4.5%. This same sample was also part of a study on T cells expressing NK-cell markers.

Sequencing was carried out using PBMCs. These receptors were obtained from a woman aged 18-29 years in good health. Both conserved end residues are part of each CDR3. D genes are given only for firm matches. Clone size is shown for a subset of rows, as once, few, many or a class of expanded clone.

>17|-|TRBJ2-1|TRBV5-6|-
TGTGCCAGCAGTCCCGACTCGAGAACCGCCGGTTACAATGAGCAGTTCTTC
CASSPDSRTAGYNEQFF
>11|-|TRBJ2-5|TRBV29-1|-
TGCAGCGGGGGACGGGGAGAGACCCAGTACTTC
CSGGRGETQYF
>16|-|TRBJ2-1|TRBV21-1|-
TGTGCCTGCAGGGCGCCAGAACGGAGCTCCTACAATGAGCAGTTCTTC
CACRAPERSSYNEQFF
>13|-|TRBJ2-5|TRBV7-2|-
TGTGCCAGCAGCGTGGGGGGGGCAAAGACCCAGTACTTC
CASSVGGAKTQYF
>14|TRBD2|TRBJ2-3|TRBV20-1|-
TGCAGTGCTAGAATAGCGGGAGCCGCAGATACGCAGTATTTT
CSARIAGAADTQYF
>12|-|TRBJ2-1|TRBV20-1|-
TGCAGTGCTGTCGGATGGCACAATGAGCAGTTCTTC
CSAVGWHNEQFF
>15|TRBD1|TRBJ2-6|TRBV30|once
TGTGCCTGGAGTGTACAGGGGTGGGGGGCCAACGTCCTGACTTTC
CAWSVQGWGANVLTF
>14|TRBD2|TRBJ2-1|TRBV29-1|-
TGCAGCGTTGAAGGGACTAGCGGGATGCATGAGCAGTTCTTC
CSVEGTSGMHEQFF
>14|TRBD1|TRBJ1-1|TRBV5-1|many
TGCGCCAGCAGCTTTCAGACAGGGGAAACTGAAGCTTTCTTT
CASSFQTGETEAFF
>11|TRBD2|TRBJ2-1|TRBV6-5|many
TGTGCCAGCAGTTACGGGACTAGCGCGATCTTC
CASSYGTSAIF